These T cell receptor beta chains were read from a single sample in a study of circulating and synovial CD4+ cells in juvenile arthritis. The data were produced by immunoSEQ multiplex PCR, yet TCRdb's version contains in-frame clones alone and is incomplete. The sample has tens of thousands of clones; about 94% are singletons. What was sequenced was CD4+ T cells from blood. Receptors originate from a human donor with juvenile idiopathic arthritis. Both conserved end residues are part of each CDR3. Each record gives: J gene, D gene, V gene, CDR3 DNA, CDR3 protein. D genes are given only for firm matches.

TRBJ2-1 | - | TRBV5-4 | TGTGCCAGCAGCTCAACATTCAATGAGCAGTTCTTC | CASSSTFNEQFF
TRBJ2-3 | TRBD2 | TRBV12-5 | TGTGCTAGTGGCCTCCATTTGCGGGGGGGTCCGGATACGCAGTATTTT | CASGLHLRGGPDTQYF
TRBJ2-5 | - | TRBV4-1 | TGCGCCAGCAGGCGCGCGCCGGGGCAAGAGACCCAGTACTTC | CASRRAPGQETQYF
TRBJ2-1 | TRBD2 | TRBV5-1 | TGCGCCAGCAGCTTGTCTAGCGGGGGGGCCGCCTACAATGAGCAGTTCTTC | CASSLSSGGAAYNEQFF
TRBJ2-1 | TRBD2 | TRBV4-3 | TGCGCCAGCAGCCTTAGCGGGGGCCCTCCAAATAATGAGCAGTTCTTC | CASSLSGGPPNNEQFF
TRBJ2-7 | TRBD1 | TRBV19 | TGTGCCAGTAGTGAGACAGGGGGAGCCGAGCAGTACTTC | CASSETGGAEQYF
TRBJ1-6 | - | TRBV18 | TGTGCCAGCTCCCCGAGACAGGAGGCGAATTCCCCCCTCCACTTT | CASSPRQEANSPLHF
TRBJ2-7 | - | TRBV7-6 | TGTGCCAGCAGCTCACCCCTGACAGTCCCAAGATTGAGCTCCTACGAGCAGTACTTC | CASSSPLTVPRLSSYEQYF
TRBJ2-1 | TRBD2 | TRBV7-3 | TGTGCCAGCAGCTTAAACGGGGGGGCCGGGGAGCAGTTCTTC | CASSLNGGAGEQFF
TRBJ1-5 | - | TRBV5-4 | TGTGCCAGCAGCTTAAGAGGAGGGCTGGGCAATCAGCCCCAGCATTTT | CASSLRGGLGNQPQHF
TRBJ2-1 | - | TRBV27 | TGTGCCAGCAACCACAAGGGGCAGTCCGTTGAGCAGTTCTTC | CASNHKGQSVEQFF
TRBJ2-3 | TRBD1 | TRBV5-6 | TGTGCCAGCAGCTCAATCCGGGACAGGGGCGCAGATACGCAGTATTTT | CASSSIRDRGADTQYF
TRBJ2-3 | - | TRBV6-1 | TGTGCCAGCAGTGAAGGCAGGGTGAAGGATACGCAGTATTTT | CASSEGRVKDTQYF
TRBJ2-4 | - | TRBV7-2 | TGTGCCAGCAGCCGAGGGACCGAGGGGGGGAAAAACATTCAGTACTTC | CASSRGTEGGKNIQYF